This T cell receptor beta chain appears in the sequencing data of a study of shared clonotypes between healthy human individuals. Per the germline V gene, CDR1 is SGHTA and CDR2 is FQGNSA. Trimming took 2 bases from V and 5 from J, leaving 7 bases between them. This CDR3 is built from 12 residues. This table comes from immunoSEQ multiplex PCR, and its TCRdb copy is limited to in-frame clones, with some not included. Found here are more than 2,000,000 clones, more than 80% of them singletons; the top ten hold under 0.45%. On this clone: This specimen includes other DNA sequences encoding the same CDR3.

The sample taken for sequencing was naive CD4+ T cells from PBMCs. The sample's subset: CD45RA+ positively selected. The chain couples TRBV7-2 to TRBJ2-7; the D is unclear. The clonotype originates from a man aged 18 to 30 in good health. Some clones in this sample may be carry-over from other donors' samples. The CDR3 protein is CASSLKGHEQYF. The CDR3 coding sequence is TGTGCCAGCAGCTTAAAGGGCCACGAGCAGTACTTC.